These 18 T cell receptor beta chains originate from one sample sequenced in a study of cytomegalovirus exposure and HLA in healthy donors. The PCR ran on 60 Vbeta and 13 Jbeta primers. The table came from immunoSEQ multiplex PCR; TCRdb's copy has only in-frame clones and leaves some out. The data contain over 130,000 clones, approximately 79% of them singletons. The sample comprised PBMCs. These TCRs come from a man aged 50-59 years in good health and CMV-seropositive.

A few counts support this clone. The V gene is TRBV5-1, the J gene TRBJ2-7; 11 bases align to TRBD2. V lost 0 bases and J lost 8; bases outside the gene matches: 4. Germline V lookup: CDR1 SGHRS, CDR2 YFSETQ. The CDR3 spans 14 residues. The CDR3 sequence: CASSLGTSGSKQYF. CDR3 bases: TGCGCCAGCAGCTTGGGCACTAGCGGGAGTAAGCAGTACTTC.

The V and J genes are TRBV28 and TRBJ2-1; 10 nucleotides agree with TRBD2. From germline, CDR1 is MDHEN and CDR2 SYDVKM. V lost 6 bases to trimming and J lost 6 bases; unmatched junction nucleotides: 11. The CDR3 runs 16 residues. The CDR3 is CASSIPPASGSNEQFF. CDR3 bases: TGTGCCAGCAGCATCCCTCCTGCTAGCGGGAGCAATGAGCAGTTCTTC.

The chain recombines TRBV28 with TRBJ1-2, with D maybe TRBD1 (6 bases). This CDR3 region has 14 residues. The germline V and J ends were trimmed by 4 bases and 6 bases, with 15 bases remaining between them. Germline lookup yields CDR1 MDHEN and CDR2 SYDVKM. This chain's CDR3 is CASSYGRAGDGYTF. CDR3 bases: TGTGCCAGCAGTTACGGACGGGCAGGGGATGGCTACACCTTC.

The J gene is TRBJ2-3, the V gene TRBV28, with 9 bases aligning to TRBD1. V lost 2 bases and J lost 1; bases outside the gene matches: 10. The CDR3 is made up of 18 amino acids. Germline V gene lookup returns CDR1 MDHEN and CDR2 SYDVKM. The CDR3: CASSLLQQGARGTDTQYF. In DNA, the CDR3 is TGTGCCAGCAGTTTACTTCAACAGGGGGCGAGGGGCACAGATACGCAGTATTTT.

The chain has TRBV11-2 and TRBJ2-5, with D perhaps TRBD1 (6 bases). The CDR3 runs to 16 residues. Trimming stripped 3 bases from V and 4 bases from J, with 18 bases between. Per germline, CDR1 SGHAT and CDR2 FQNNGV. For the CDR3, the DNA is TGTGCCAGCAGCTTGAGGGGCACAGGGTTGGCAGAGACCCAGTACTTC. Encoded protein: CASSLRGTGLAETQYF.

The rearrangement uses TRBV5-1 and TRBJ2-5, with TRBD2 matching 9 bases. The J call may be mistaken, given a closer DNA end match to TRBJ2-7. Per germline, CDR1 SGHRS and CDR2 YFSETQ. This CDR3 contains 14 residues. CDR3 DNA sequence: TGCGCCAGCAGCTTAGCGGGAGGCCCCTACGAGCAGTACTTC. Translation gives CASSLAGGPYEQYF.

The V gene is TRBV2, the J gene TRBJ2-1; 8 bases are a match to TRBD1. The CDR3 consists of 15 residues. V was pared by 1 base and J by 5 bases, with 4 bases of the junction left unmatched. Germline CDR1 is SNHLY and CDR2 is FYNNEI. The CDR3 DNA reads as TGTGCCAGCAGTGAAGAGGCAGGGGGCCACAATGAGCAGTTCTTC. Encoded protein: CASSEEAGGHNEQFF.

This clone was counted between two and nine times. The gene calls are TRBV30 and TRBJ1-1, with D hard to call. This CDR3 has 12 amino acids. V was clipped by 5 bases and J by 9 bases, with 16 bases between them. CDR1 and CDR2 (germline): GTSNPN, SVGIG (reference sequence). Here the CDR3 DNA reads TGTGCCTGGTCCGTGACCGAACAGAAAGCTTTCTTT. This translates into CAWSVTEQKAFF.

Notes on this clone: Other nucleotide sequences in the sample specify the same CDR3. In DNA, the CDR3 is TGCGCCAGCAGTGCGGGAGGCTACAATGAGCAGTTCTTC. Protein: CASSAGGYNEQFF. V and J are TRBV10-1 and TRBJ2-1; TRBD2 aligns across 7 bases. Looked up from germline, CDR1 is WNHNN and CDR2 is SYGVQD (reference sequence). CDR3 length: 13 amino acids. V dropped 4 bases and J dropped 3; count of bases not matched to a gene: 0.

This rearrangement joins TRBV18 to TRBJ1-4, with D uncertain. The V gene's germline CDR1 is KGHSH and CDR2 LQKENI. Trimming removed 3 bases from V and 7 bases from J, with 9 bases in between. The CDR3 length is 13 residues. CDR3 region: CASSPEVAEKLFF. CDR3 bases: TGTGCCAGCTCACCGGAGGTTGCTGAAAAACTGTTTTTT. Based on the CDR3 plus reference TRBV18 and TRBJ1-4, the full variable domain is NAGVMQNPRHLVRRRGQEARLRCSPMKGHSHVYWYRQLPEEGLKFMVYLQKENIIDESGMPKERFSAEFPKEGPSILRIQQVVRGDSAAYFCASSPEVAEKLFFGSGTQLSVL.

The CDR3 nucleotides are TGTGCCAGCAAGCTATTATCATCCTACGAGCAGTACTTC. Its translation: CASKLLSSYEQYF. V usage is TRBV28 and J usage is TRBJ2-7, with D hard to call. CDR3 size: 13 residues. Looked up from germline, CDR1 is MDHEN and CDR2 is SYDVKM. The V end lost 7 bases, the J end lost 1 base, and 11 bases lay between the germline ends. Using reference TRBV28 and TRBJ2-7 for the parts outside the CDR3, the full variable domain is DVKVTQSSRYLVKRTGEKVFLECVQDMDHENMFWYRQDPGLGLRLIYFSYDVKMKEKGDIPEGYSVSREKKERFSLILESASTNQTSMYLCASKLLSSYEQYFGPGTRLTVT.

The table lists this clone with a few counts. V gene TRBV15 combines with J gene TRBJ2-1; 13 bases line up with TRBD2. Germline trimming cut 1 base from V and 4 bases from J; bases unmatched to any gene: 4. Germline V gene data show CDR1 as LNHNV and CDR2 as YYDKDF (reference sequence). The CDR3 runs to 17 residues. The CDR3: CATSRGGTSGVYNEQFF. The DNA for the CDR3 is TGTGCCACCAGCAGAGGTGGGACTAGCGGGGTTTACAATGAGCAGTTCTTC. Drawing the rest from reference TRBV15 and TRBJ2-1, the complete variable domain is DAMVIQNPRYQVTQFGKPVTLSCSQTLNHNVMYWYQQKSSQAPKLLFHYYDKDFNNEADTPDNFQSRRPNTSFCFLDIRSPGLGDTAMYLCATSRGGTSGVYNEQFFGPGTRLTVL.

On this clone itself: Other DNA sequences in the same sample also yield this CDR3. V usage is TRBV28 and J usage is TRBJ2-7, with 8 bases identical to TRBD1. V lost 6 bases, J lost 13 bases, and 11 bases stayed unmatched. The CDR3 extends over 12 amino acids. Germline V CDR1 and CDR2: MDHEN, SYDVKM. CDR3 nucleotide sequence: TGTGCCAGCAGCTTTACGGACAGGGAGGACTACTTC. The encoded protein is CASSFTDREDYF.

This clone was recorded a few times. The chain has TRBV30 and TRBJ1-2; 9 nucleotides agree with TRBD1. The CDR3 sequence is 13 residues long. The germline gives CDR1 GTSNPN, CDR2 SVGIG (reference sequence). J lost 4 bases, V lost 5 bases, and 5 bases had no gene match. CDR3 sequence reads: CAWDPGQGYGYTF. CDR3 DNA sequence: TGTGCCTGGGATCCGGGACAGGGCTATGGCTACACCTTC.

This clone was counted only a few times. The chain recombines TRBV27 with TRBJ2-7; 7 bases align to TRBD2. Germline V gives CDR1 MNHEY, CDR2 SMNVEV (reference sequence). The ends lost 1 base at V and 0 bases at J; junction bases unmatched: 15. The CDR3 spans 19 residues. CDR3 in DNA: TGTGCCAGCAGTTTATTTTCGAGGGGAGGGGACCCGAGCTCCTACGAGCAGTACTTC. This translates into CASSLFSRGGDPSSYEQYF.

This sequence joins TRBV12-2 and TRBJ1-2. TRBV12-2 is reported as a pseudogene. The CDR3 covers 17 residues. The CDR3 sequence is CASRLVGRDFANYGYTF. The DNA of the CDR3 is TGTGCAAGTCGCTTAGTCGGCAGGGACTTTGCTAACTATGGCTACACCTTC.

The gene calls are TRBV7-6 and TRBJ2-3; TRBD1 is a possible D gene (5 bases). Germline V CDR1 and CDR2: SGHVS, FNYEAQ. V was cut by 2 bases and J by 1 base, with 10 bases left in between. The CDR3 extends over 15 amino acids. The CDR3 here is CASSLFARGTDTQYF. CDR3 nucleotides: TGTGCCAGCAGCTTATTCGCCAGGGGCACAGATACGCAGTATTTT.

The CDR3 region has the DNA TGTGCCAGCAGTTACTCGCGGGGGGGCGAGCAGTACTTC. Amino acid sequence: CASSYSRGGEQYF. This sequence joins TRBV6-6 and TRBJ2-7; 9 bases are a match to TRBD2. This CDR3 has 13 amino acids. Trimming took 0 bases from V and 6 from J; bases not matched to a gene: 0. CDR1 and CDR2 from the germline V gene are MNHNY and SVGAGI (reference sequence).